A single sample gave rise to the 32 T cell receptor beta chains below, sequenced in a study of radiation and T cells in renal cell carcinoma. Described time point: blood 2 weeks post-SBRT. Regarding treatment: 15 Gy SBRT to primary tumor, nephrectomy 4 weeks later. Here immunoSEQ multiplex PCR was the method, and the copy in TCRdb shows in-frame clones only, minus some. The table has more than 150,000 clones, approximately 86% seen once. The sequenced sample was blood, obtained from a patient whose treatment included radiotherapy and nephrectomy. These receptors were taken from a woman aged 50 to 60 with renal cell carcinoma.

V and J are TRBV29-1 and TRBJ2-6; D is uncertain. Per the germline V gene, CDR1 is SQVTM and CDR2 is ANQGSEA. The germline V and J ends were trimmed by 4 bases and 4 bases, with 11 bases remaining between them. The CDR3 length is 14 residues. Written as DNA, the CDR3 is TGCAGCGTTGTTTCCGTGGGAGGGGCCAACGTCCTGACTTTC. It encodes CSVVSVGGANVLTF.

DNA of the CDR3: TGTGCCAGCTCACCCCGGACAGGGGACGGCTACACCTTC. It is translated as CASSPRTGDGYTF. The chain links TRBV18 to TRBJ1-2; 9 bases map to TRBD1. The CDR3 is 13 residues long. Germline V CDR1 and CDR2: KGHSH, LQKENI. With V trimmed by 3 bases and J by 8 bases, 4 bases remained unmatched.

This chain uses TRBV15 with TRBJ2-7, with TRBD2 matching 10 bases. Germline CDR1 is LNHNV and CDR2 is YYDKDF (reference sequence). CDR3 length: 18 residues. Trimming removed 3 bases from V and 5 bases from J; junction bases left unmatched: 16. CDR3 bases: TGTGCCACCAGCAGCCCCGGTGGGAGAGCGGGGGGGCTTGACGAGCAGTACTTC. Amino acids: CATSSPGGRAGGLDEQYF.

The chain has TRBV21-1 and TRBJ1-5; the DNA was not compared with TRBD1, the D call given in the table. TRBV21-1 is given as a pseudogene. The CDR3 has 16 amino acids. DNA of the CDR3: TGTGCCAGCAGCAAAATCAACAGGGGTAGCAATCAGCCCCAGCATTTT. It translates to CASSKINRGSNQPQHF.

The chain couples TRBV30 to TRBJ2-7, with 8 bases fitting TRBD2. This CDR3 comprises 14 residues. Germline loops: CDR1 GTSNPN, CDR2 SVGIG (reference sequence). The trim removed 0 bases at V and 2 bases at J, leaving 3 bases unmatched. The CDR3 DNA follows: TGTGCCTGGAGTGTACTAGCGGAGACCTACGAGCAGTACTTC. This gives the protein CAWSVLAETYEQYF.

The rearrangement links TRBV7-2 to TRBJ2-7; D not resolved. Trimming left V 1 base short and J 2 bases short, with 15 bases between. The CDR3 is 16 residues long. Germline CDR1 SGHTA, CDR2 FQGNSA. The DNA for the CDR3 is TGTGCCAGCAGCTTAGAATATATTTCAAACACCTACGAGCAGTACTTC. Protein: CASSLEYISNTYEQYF.

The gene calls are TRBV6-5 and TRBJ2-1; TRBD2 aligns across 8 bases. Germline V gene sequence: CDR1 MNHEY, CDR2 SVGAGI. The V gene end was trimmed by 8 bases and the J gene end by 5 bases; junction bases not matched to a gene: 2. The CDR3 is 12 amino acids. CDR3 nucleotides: TGTGCCAGCGGGACTAGGGACAATGAGCAGTTCTTC. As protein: CASGTRDNEQFF.

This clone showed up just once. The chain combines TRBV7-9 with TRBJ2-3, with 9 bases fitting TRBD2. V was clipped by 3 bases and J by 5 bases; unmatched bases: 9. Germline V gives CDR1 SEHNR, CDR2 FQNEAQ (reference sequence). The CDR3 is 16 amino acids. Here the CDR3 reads CASSFEWRGGVDTQYF. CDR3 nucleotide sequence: TGTGCCAGCAGCTTTGAGTGGCGGGGGGGCGTAGATACGCAGTATTTT.

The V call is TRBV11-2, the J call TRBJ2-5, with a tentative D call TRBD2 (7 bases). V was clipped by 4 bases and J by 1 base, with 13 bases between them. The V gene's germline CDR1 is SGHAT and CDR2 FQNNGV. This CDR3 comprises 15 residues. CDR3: CASSSQGGAQETQYF. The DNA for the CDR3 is TGTGCCAGCAGCTCCCAAGGGGGGGCCCAAGAGACCCAGTACTTC.

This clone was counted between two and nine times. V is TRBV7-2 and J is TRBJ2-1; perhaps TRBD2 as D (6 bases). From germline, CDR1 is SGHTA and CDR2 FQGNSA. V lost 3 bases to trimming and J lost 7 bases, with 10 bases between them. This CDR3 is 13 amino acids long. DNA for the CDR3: TGTGCCAGCAGCTTCGTTCTAGCGAATGAGCAGTTCTTC. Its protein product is CASSFVLANEQFF.

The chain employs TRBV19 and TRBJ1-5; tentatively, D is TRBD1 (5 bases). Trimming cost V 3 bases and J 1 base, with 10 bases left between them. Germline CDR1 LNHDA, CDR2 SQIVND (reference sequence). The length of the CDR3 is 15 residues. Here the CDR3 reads CASSIGARSNQPQHF. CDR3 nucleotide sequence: TGTGCCAGTAGTATTGGGGCTAGGAGCAATCAGCCCCAGCATTTT.

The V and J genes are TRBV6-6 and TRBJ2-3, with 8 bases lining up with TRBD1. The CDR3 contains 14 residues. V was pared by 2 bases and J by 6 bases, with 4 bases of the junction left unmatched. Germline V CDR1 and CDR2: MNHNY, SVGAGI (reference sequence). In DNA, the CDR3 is TGTGCCAGCAGTTACGGACAGGGTGGGGATACGCAGTATTTT. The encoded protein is CASSYGQGGDTQYF.

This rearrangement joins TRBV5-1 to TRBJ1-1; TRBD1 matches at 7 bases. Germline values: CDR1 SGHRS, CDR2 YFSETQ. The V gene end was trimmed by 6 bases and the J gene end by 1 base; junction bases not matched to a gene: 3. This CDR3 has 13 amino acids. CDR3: CASTGQQNTEAFF. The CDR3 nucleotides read TGCGCCAGCACGGGACAGCAGAACACTGAAGCTTTCTTT.

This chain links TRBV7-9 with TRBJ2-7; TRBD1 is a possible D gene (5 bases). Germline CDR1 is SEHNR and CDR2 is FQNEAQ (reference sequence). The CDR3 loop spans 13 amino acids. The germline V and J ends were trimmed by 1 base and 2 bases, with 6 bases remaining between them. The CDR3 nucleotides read TGTGCCAGCAGCTTAGGACAGCCCTACGAGCAGTACTTC. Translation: CASSLGQPYEQYF.

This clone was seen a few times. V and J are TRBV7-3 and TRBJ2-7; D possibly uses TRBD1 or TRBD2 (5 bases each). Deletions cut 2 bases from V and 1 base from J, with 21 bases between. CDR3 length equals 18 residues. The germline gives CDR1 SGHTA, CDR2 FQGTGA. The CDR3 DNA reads TGTGCCAGCAGCTTAGGTCCTAGAGGGGAAGACCCTTCCTACGAGCAGTACTTC. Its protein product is CASSLGPRGEDPSYEQYF.

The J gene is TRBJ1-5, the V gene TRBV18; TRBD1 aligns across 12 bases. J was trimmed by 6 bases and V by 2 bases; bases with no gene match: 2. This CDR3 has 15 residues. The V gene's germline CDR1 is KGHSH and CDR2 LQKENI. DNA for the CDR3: TGTGCCAGCTCACCAGGGACAGGGGGCCTTCAGCCCCAGCATTTT. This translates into CASSPGTGGLQPQHF.

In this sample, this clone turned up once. For the CDR3, the DNA is TGCGCCAGCAGCTGGGACATGACAGGGGGCTACGGCGAGCAGTACTTC. Translation: CASSWDMTGGYGEQYF. The V call is TRBV5-1, the J call TRBJ2-7; TRBD1 matches 10 bases. The germline CDR1 and CDR2 sequences are SGHRS and YFSETQ. The CDR3 loop spans 16 amino acids. Trimming removed 3 bases from V and 6 bases from J; junction bases left unmatched: 12.

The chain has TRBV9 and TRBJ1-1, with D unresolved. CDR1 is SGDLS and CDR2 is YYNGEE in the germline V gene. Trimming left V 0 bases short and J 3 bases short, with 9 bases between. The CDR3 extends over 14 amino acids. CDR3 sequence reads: CASSVEAGYTEAFF. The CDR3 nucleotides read TGTGCCAGCAGCGTAGAAGCAGGCTACACTGAAGCTTTCTTT.

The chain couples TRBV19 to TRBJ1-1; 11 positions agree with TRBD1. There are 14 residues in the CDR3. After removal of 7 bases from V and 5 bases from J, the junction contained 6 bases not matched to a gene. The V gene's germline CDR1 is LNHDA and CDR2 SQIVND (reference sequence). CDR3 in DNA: TGTGCCAGTACCCGGACAGGGGGCGTAACTGAAGCTTTCTTT. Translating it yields CASTRTGGVTEAFF.

The chain's CDR3 is CASSRRQGRQPQHF. The CDR3 DNA reads TGTGCCAGCAGTCGACGACAGGGTCGGCAGCCCCAGCATTTT. The chain uses TRBV6-5 and TRBJ1-5; the match to TRBD1 covers 7 bases. V lost 5 bases, J lost 7 bases, and 8 bases stayed unmatched. The germline gives CDR1 MNHEY, CDR2 SVGAGI. This CDR3 has 14 amino acids.

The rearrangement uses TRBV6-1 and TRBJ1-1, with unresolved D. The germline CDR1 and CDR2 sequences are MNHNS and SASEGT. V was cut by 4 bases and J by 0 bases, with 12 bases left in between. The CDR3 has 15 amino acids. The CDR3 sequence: CASSVPVGVNTEAFF. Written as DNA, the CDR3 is TGTGCCAGCAGTGTACCAGTCGGAGTGAACACTGAAGCTTTCTTT.

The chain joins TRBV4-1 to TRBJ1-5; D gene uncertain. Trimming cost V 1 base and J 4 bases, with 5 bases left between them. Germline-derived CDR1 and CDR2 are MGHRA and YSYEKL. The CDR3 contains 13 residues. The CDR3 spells CASSQVQNQPQHF. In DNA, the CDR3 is TGCGCCAGCAGCCAAGTACAGAATCAGCCCCAGCATTTT.

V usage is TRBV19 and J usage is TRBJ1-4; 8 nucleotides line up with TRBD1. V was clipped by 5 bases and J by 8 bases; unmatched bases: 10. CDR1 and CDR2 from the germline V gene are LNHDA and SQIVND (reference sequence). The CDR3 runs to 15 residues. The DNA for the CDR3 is TGTGCCAGTAGTCCCGGGACAGGCCTCGGGGAAAAACTGTTTTTT. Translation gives CASSPGTGLGEKLFF.

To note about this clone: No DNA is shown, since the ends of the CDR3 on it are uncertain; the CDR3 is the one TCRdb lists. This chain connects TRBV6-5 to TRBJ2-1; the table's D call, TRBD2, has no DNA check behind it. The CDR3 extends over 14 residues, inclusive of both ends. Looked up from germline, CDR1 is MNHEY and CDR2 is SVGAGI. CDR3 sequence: CASQSGVGGGARFF.

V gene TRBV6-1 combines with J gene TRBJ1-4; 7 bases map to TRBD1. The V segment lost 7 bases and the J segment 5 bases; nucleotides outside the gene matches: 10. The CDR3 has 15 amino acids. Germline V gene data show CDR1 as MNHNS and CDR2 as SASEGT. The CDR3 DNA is TGTGCCAGCATACTCACAGGGGAAGGGAATGAAAAACTGTTTTTT. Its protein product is CASILTGEGNEKLFF.

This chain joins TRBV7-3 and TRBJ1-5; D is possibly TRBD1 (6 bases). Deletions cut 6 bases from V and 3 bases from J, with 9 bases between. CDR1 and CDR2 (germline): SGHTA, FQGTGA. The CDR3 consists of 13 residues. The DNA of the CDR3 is TGTGCCAGCAGTCCAGGGGCCAATCAGCCCCAGCATTTT. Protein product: CASSPGANQPQHF.

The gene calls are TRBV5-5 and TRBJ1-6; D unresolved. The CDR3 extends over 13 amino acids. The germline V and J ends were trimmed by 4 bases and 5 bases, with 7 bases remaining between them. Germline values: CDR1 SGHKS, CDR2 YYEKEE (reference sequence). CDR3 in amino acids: CASSRDHNSPLHF. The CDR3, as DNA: TGTGCCAGCAGCCGGGATCATAATTCACCCCTCCACTTT.

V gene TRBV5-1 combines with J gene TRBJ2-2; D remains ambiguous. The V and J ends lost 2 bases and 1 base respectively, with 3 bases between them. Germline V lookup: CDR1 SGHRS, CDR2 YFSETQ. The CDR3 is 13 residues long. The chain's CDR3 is CASSFGNTGELFF. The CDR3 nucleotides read TGCGCCAGCAGCTTTGGGAACACCGGGGAGCTGTTTTTT.

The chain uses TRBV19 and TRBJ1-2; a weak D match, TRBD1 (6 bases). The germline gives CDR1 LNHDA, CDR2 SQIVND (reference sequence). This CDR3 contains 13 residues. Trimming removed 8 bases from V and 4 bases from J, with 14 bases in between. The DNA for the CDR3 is TGTGCCAGTCAGTATAGAGGGGGCTATGGCTACACCTTC. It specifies CASQYRGGYGYTF. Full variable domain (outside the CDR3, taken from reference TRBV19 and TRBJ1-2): DGGITQSPKYLFRKEGQNVTLSCEQNLNHDAMYWYRQDPGQGLRLIYYSQIVNDFQKGDIAEGYSVSREKKESFPLTVTSAQKNPTAFYLCASQYRGGYGYTFGSGTRLTVV.

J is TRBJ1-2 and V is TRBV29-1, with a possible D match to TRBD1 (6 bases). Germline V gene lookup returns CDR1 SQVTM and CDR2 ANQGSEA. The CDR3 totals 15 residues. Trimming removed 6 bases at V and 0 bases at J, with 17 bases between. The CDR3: CSVHRGGPANYGYTF. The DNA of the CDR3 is TGCAGCGTCCATAGGGGGGGACCAGCTAACTATGGCTACACCTTC.

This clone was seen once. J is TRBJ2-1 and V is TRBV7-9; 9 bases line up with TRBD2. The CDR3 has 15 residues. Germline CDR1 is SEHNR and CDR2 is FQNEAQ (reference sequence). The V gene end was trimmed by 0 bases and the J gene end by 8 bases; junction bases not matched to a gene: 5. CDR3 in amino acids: CASSLASGGLYEQFF. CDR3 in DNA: TGTGCCAGCAGCTTAGCTAGCGGGGGATTGTATGAGCAGTTCTTC.

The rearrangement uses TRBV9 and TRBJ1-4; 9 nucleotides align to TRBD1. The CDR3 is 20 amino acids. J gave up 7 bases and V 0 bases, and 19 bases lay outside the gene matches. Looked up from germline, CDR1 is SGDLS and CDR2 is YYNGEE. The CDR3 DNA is TGTGCCAGCAGCGTAGCCCGCGGGGACCCTTCGACAGGGGGGAGTGAAAAACTGTTTTTT. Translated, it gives CASSVARGDPSTGGSEKLFF.